Sequencing of this T cell receptor (beta chain) was carried out in a study of cytomegalovirus exposure and HLA in healthy donors. This PCR relied on a set of 60 Vbeta primers and 13 Jbeta primers. Libraries were prepared by immunoSEQ multiplex PCR; TCRdb keeps only in-frame clonotypes and omits some of them. The table includes roughly 170,000 clones, about 82% detected once. Study-wide points: Solely CMV serostatus was available to characterize immune exposure. Reports indicated that the classifier achieved high specificity and sensitivity in diagnosing cytomegalovirus status.

Germline V gene lookup returns CDR1 MNHEY and CDR2 SVGAGI. The CDR3 is 14 amino acids. V lost 5 bases, J lost 7 bases, and 9 bases stayed unmatched. With regard to this clone: Its antigen is not identified.

The TCR sequence derives from a woman younger than 35 in good health and CMV-seronegative. The chain employs TRBV6-5 and TRBJ1-2; 8 nucleotides match TRBD1. The sample comprised PBMCs. Here the CDR3 reads CASSIQGDGGGYTF. CDR3 DNA: TGTGCCAGCAGTATACAGGGGGATGGGGGTGGCTACACCTTC.